This TCR beta chain was sequenced in a study of T cells in women clearing cervical HPV infection. Clones were read by immunoSEQ multiplex PCR, and TCRdb kept only the in-frame ones, dropping some. Recorded for this sample: 15,000 to 20,000 clones. What was sequenced was blood buffy coat. This receptor was identified in a woman between 18 and 69 years old with a cervical HPV16 infection that either progressed to CIN3+ or cleared (not recorded which).

This CDR3 is CASSPGQGKTETQYF. CDR3 bases read: TGTGCCAGTAGTCCTGGACAGGGGAAGACGGAGACC. The chain joins TRBV19 to TRBJ2-5; TRBD1 matches 9 bases. The read falls 3 residues short of the CDR3 end, and the missing part is taken from the germline J gene. In germline, CDR1 is LNHDA, CDR2 SQIVND (reference sequence). The CDR3 runs 15 residues. Germline trimming cut 5 bases from V and 5 bases from J; bases unmatched to any gene: 9.